This T cell receptor beta chain is from a study of cytomegalovirus exposure and HLA in healthy donors (dated by TCRdb to about 2017). About the investigation overall: According to an earlier analysis of 587 of the donors, 150 million to 200 million T cells yielded 117 million unique TCR beta sequences and approximately 280 Gb of sequence data. Roughly 290 gigabases of sequencing data and 70 million to 100 million unique TCR sequences made up an early release that covered some 640 HLA-typed donors. Of the 300 to 400 genotyped donors, 65% to 90% fell in the genetic ancestry cluster associated with self-reported Caucasian donors. The aim of the study was to test whether cataloging public T cell receptors could identify signatures of past pathogen exposure. The study profiled the T cell repertoires of hundreds of subjects by immunosequencing and related them to cytomegalovirus serostatus. In addition to the first cohort of 666 subjects, a separate validation cohort of approximately 110 different subjects was used. To predict cytomegalovirus infection status, the study brought together high-throughput TCR immunosequencing, statistical association of individual TCRs with disease status, and machine learning. A later analysis re-examined previously published TCR beta repertoires from several hundred donors and added high-resolution HLA genotyping to investigate patterns of TCR occurrence. Rather than using new phenotypic data, the later analysis identified candidate immune exposures from TCR beta sequences and from how often those sequences occurred across donors. An earlier analysis of a few hundred of the donors applied high-throughput TCR beta sequencing to assess whether each TCR beta V gene segment acted as functional or pseudogenic. Donor age, sex, ethnicity and CMV serostatus were collected together with the repertoire data. A later genetic analysis took genome-wide SNP genotypes for about 55% of the roughly 670 donors and used that subset as a discovery cohort. Every repertoire in the discovery cohort had been generated on one and the same sequencing platform. Class I and class II HLA loci were covered by the typing at four-digit resolution. Typing coverage differed by locus: A, B, C, DRB1 and DQB1 were typed in roughly 620-630 donors, DQA1 in about 510, DPA1 in 600 to 610, and DPB1 in 450 to 480. Because of strong linkage in the cohort, roughly 5 DR-DQ haplotypes were treated as single units for association and clustering. Across under 500 genotyped donors of the cohort, an average of 235,054 unique TCR beta nucleotide sequences per donor were sequenced, and roughly a sixth of those sequences were non-productive. Overall study outcomes, separate from this receptor: Because HLA typing was missing for some donors at each locus, association tests included only the typed subset. In a later analysis, the rate of TCR association differed among HLA loci, with DRB1 alleles having the most associated TCRs and HLA-C alleles having the fewest. In this cohort, only TCR beta chains were sequenced, and detectable features were limited by the absence of alpha or paired-chain data. Some IMGT-functional V segments, including TRBV6-2 and TRBV6-3, could not be told apart with the 87-base-pair reads, so those segments were excluded. For the cohort, immune exposure information was limited to CMV serostatus. Several of the top co-occurrence clusters appeared to be linked to parvovirus B19, influenza, CMV and Epstein-Barr virus, according to a later analysis. Three of the identified cytomegalovirus-associated TCR beta chains were confirmed in vitro to be specific for cytomegalovirus antigens. A cluster of highly shared sequence variants was judged likely to represent a technical artifact of the sequencing pipeline. A later genetic analysis reported fewer N-insertions in productive TCRs among donors in an Asian-associated ancestry cluster than the roughly 720-donor mean. Because counts were too low, 15 to 20 rarely observed V segments, including chromosome 9 orphons, were excluded from the earlier analysis of under 650 of the donors. Compared with equally common non-associated chains, HLA-associated TCR beta chains in a later analysis were more clonally expanded and had lower generation probabilities. In a later analysis, most CMV-associated TCR beta chains were found to appear HLA-restricted, with HLA associations seemingly driven largely by CMV exposure. A further reported finding was that TCR beta sequences accurately predicted the HLA-A and HLA-B alleles for most subjects in the first cohort. In a later genetic analysis, a missense DCLRE1C variant was associated with V-gene and J-gene trimming of TCR beta chains, and the association was replicated in an independent cohort. Broadly in line with IMGT annotations, most TCR beta V segments showed up in productive rearrangements about 87% or about 30% of the time in an earlier analysis of around 600 of the donors. When HLA alleles, especially DR and DQ, strongly co-occurred, attributing TCR associations to individual alleles was difficult. In the study, 150 to 200 TCR beta chains were listed as associated with cytomegalovirus. Sequencing depth was assumed to be roughly uniform across donors in the presence/absence analyses, though that assumption may not hold. The classifier was reported to diagnose cytomegalovirus status with high specificity and sensitivity in both the original cohort and the validation cohort. According to the authors, the approach could potentially be generalized to other disease states and immunological phenotypes. Specific HLA alleles were associated with 15,000 to 20,000 TCR beta sequences at a false discovery rate of 0.05 in a later analysis. Linkage disequilibrium might explain the correlated functional status among segregating V segments, but an unknown experimental factor could not be excluded. Most TCR sequences were observed very rarely across donors, whereas some public TCRs were present in many individuals.

The table lists this clone with a few counts. The antigen it recognizes is unknown. No per-base quality is available; no much larger clone lies one base away. Receptor amplification or capture employed the immunoSEQ multiplex PCR assay. For the multiplex PCR, a mixture combining 60 forward primers for TCR Vbeta segments and 13 reverse primers for TCR Jbeta segments was used. A multiplex PCR assay on genomic DNA amplified the CDR3 region of rearranged TCR beta genes. On the Illumina HiSeq System, the amplified TCR beta libraries were sequenced as 87-base-pair reads. Processing in the source paper ran as follows. In a later analysis, some 80 million unique TCR beta chains were counted across the approximately 640 repertoires, and around 10 million of these chains were shared by at least two donors. Raw reads were error-corrected and collapsed into unique sequences with a nearest-neighbor algorithm that merged closely related sequences to remove PCR and sequencing errors. Alignment of CDR3 sequences to IMGT reference sequences was used to assign V, D and J gene segments. For a sequence to be retained, a match of at least six nucleotides was required to both a V gene segment and a J gene segment. Rearrangements were classified as productive when the CDR3 lacked stop codons and remained in frame with V and J, and all other rearrangements were classified as non-productive. CDR3 was defined by IMGT convention, running from the second conserved V-encoded cysteine to the conserved J-encoded phenylalanine. Sequences without an unambiguous match to a single V gene segment were excluded from the earlier analysis of a few hundred of the donors. In an earlier analysis of 587 of the donors, V segments were called functional above 56.7% productive rearrangements and were called segregating when the between-donor standard deviation exceeded 5%. A statistical classification framework was developed to diagnose cytomegalovirus status using the catalog of TCR beta chain sequences. V and J gene assignment, in a later analysis, came from comparing TCR nucleotide sequences with IMGT/GENE-DB human TR gene sequences. Using the TCRdist pipeline, a later analysis assigned CDR3 sequences along with most-parsimonious VDJ recombination scenarios. A later analysis defined each TCR beta chain by its CDR3 amino acid sequence plus V-gene family, and excluded reads lacking a unique V-gene family. In a later analysis, 450 to 600 highly shared, low-generation-probability nucleotide sequences were removed to address suspected cross-contamination and a sequencing artifact. For each public chain, a later analysis derived a clonal expansion index from normalized ranks of inferred template counts within each repertoire. A later analysis computed generation probabilities with a VDJ recombination model fitted to out-of-frame rearrangements, and checked the results against IGoR. Hypergeometric tests were used in a later analysis to score TCR-TCR, TCR-HLA and TCR-CMV co-occurrence, with a repertoire-size bias correction applied to the TCR pairs. In a later analysis, false discovery rates were estimated by permuting HLA or CMV assignments 20 times. In a later analysis, co-occurring TCRs were grouped using DBSCAN, and TCRdist sequence similarity was added for clustering within HLA-allele-positive subsets. Repertoires with fewer than 30,000 or more than 120,000 public chains were left out of co-occurrence clustering, as were a handful of repertoires with anomalous nucleotide sharing. Held by TCRdb, this immuneACCESS table contains in-frame sequences only and omits some clones. Under half of the omission traces to an unresolved V gene where checked; the cause of the rest is unknown. V and J calls and clone size come straight from that table; D and trimming were deduced from the DNA. This sample has 150,000 to 200,000 clones in its table, and 68% of those were observed once. Less than 1.5% of the sample is held by the ten biggest clonotypes.

The CDR3 spans 15 residues, from the cysteine through the phenylalanine. The read is trimmed to its CDR3 DNA, 45 bases read in frame from base 1. At the junction V is shortened by 5 bases and J by 6 bases; bases outside the gene matches: 12. CDR1 ENHRY and CDR2 SYGVKD were looked up in the germline V gene. The cohort comprised 550 to 700 healthy bone marrow donors. All cohort members were sampled while nominally healthy, although unrecorded immune exposures were likely present. The donor tested CMV seronegative, placing the donor among the roughly 350 seronegative members of the cohort. A peripheral blood sample was provided by each donor, and peripheral blood mononuclear cells were used for TCR beta sequencing. The Qiagen DNeasy Blood Extraction Kit was used to extract genomic DNA from the blood cell samples.

The V and J segments used are TRBV10-3 and TRBJ2-7, with 8 bases in between that match TRBD2. This receptor was identified in a man aged 45-60 years in good health and CMV-seronegative. Material for sequencing was PBMCs. This receptor has the CDR3 CAISNGGGAGGEQYF. The sequenced DNA: TGTGCCATCAGTAACGGGGGGGGCGCAGGCGGCGAGCAGTACTTC.